The 19 T cell receptor beta chains listed next were all sequenced from one sample in a study of CD8 T cells in Susac syndrome. Reverse transcription of 0.5 to 1 ug RNA was performed with random hexamers. TCRdb fed the immunoSEQ multiplex PCR reads into MiXCR, producing one record per CDR3 protein. The data hold about 120,000 distinct CDR3 sequences, with around 94% observed a single time. The sample consisted of CD8+ T cells from PBMCs. All receptors derive from a human donor with Susac syndrome.

This chain joins TRBV7-9 and TRBJ1-1; D is uncertain. CDR1 SEHNR and CDR2 FQNEAQ come from the germline V gene (reference sequence). The CDR3 contains 12 residues. Trimming removed 5 bases at V and 3 bases at J, with 7 bases between. The CDR3 DNA reads TGTGCCAGCAGCCCAGTGCACACTGAAGCTTTCTTT. As protein: CASSPVHTEAFF. The full variable domain, in which reference TRBV7-9 and TRBJ1-1 provide the parts outside the CDR3, is DTGVSQNPRHKITKRGQNVTFRCDPISEHNRLYWYRQTLGQGPEFLTYFQNEAQLEKSRLLSDRFSAERPKGSFSTLEIQRTEQGDSAMYLCASSPVHTEAFFGQGTRLTVV.

This rearrangement joins TRBV6-2 or TRBV6-3 to TRBJ2-1; no definite D call. CDR1 is MNHEY and CDR2 is SVGEGT in the germline V gene. The CDR3 has 13 amino acids. Trimming cost V 0 bases and J 3 bases, with 3 bases left between them. The CDR3: CASSYSGYNEQFF. CDR3 in DNA: TGTGCCAGCAGTTACTCGGGCTACAATGAGCAGTTCTTC.

This CDR3 is CASSQDLAGDNEQFF. As DNA, the CDR3 is TGTGCCAGCAGCCAAGACCTAGCGGGGGACAATGAGCAGTTCTTC. The chain employs TRBV4-2 and TRBJ2-1, with 10 bases identical to TRBD2. The CDR3 length is 15 residues. Trimming removed 0 bases from V and 5 bases from J; junction bases left unmatched: 1. CDR1 is LGHNA and CDR2 is YNFKEQ in the germline V gene.

The chain is built from TRBV4-2 and TRBJ1-2, with 8 bases fitting TRBD1. CDR3 length: 14 amino acids. Per germline, CDR1 LGHNA and CDR2 YNFKEQ. V lost 3 bases to trimming and J lost 2 bases; unmatched junction nucleotides: 2. Here the CDR3 DNA reads TGTGCCAGCAGCCACGGACAGGGCAACTATGGCTACACCTTC. Its protein product is CASSHGQGNYGYTF.

The chain uses TRBV30 and TRBJ1-5; maybe TRBD1 (6 bases). Trimming took off 2 bases at V and 3 bases at J, with 20 bases between the two ends. CDR1 GTSNPN and CDR2 SVGIG come from the germline V gene (reference sequence). CDR3 size: 17 residues. CDR3: CAWSLPHLGGINQPQHF. DNA of the CDR3: TGTGCCTGGAGTCTTCCCCACCTGGGGGGCATCAATCAGCCCCAGCATTTT.

V is TRBV6-5 and J is TRBJ2-1, with TRBD1 matching 10 bases. Trimming removed 6 bases from V and 10 bases from J; junction bases left unmatched: 9. Germline V CDR1 and CDR2: MNHEY, SVGAGI. The CDR3 extends over 14 amino acids. CDR3 bases: TGTGCCAGCAGCCGGGGACAGGGGATACAAGAGCAGTTCTTC. This gives the protein CASSRGQGIQEQFF.

The V and J genes are TRBV12-3 or TRBV12-4 and TRBJ1-2; TRBD1 is a possible D gene (6 bases). The CDR3 consists of 13 residues. Trimming removed 7 bases from V and 6 bases from J, with 15 bases in between. The CDR3 reads CASTPGETNGYTF. The CDR3 bases are TGTGCCAGCACCCCAGGGGAGACTAATGGCTACACCTTC.

The rearrangement links TRBV3-1 to TRBJ1-2; D gene uncertain. Per the germline V gene, CDR1 is LGHDT and CDR2 is YNNKEL (reference sequence). Trimming pared 4 bases from V and 4 bases from J, leaving 16 bases between. The CDR3 totals 15 residues. The DNA of the CDR3 is TGTGCCAGCAGCCCGCCGGGAGGGTTGCTCTATGGCTACACCTTC. Translation gives CASSPPGGLLYGYTF.

V is TRBV6-4 and J is TRBJ2-2, with 7 bases lining up with TRBD1. Looked up from germline, CDR1 is MRHNA and CDR2 is SNTAGT. V shed 3 bases and J 7 bases; nucleotides not matched to a gene: 5. The CDR3 has 14 residues. Written as DNA, the CDR3 is TGTGCCAGCAGTGAGACAGGGACCGGCGGGGAGCTGTTTTTT. Amino acid sequence: CASSETGTGGELFF.

The chain is built from TRBV27 and TRBJ2-2; 13 bases fit TRBD2. V was pared by 5 bases and J by 6 bases, with 6 bases of the junction left unmatched. CDR3 length: 16 amino acids. From germline, CDR1 is MNHEY and CDR2 SMNVEV (reference sequence). The CDR3 sequence is CASSPPGLAGPGELFF. The CDR3 bases are TGTGCCAGCAGTCCGCCGGGACTAGCGGGGCCCGGGGAGCTGTTTTTT.

The gene calls are TRBV20-1 and TRBJ2-1; D uncertain. Between the trimmed V and J ends, which lost 3 bases and 0 bases, there was a span of 9 bases. This CDR3 is 14 amino acids long. Germline V CDR1 and CDR2: DFQATT, SNEGSKA (reference sequence). The CDR3 protein is CSASGWGSYNEQFF. Here the CDR3 DNA reads TGCAGTGCTAGTGGGTGGGGCTCCTACAATGAGCAGTTCTTC.

Here the CDR3 reads CSAGTSEYEQYF. CDR3 nucleotide sequence: TGCAGCGCCGGGACTAGCGAATACGAGCAGTACTTC. The chain employs TRBV20-1 and TRBJ2-7; 10 bases agree with TRBD2. The CDR3 consists of 12 residues. The V gene's germline CDR1 is DFQATT and CDR2 SNEGSKA (reference sequence).

This clonotype was observed a single time. This chain uses TRBV19 with TRBJ1-5; 7 positions agree with TRBD1. The CDR3 consists of 16 residues. The junction had 9 bases not matched to a gene; V was cut back by 5 bases and J by 2 bases. Germline V gene sequence: CDR1 LNHDA, CDR2 SQIVND (reference sequence). The CDR3 loop is CASSPGTVGGNQPQHF. CDR3 sequence (DNA): TGTGCCAGTAGTCCGGGGACAGTGGGGGGCAATCAGCCCCAGCATTTT. The whole variable domain, filled in from reference TRBV19 and TRBJ1-5, reads DGGITQSPKYLFRKEGQNVTLSCEQNLNHDAMYWYRQDPGQGLRLIYYSQIVNDFQKGDIAEGYSVSREKKESFPLTVTSAQKNPTAFYLCASSPGTVGGNQPQHFGDGTRLSIL.

The V gene is TRBV6-2 or TRBV6-3, the J gene TRBJ1-1; TRBD1 might be the D (5 bases). Germline CDR1 and CDR2: MNHEY and SVGEGT. V was cut by 6 bases and J by 3 bases, with 14 bases left in between. The CDR3 is made up of 14 amino acids. The CDR3 protein is CASSPGTSYTEAFF. For the CDR3, the DNA is TGTGCCAGCAGCCCGGGGACTTCCTACACTGAAGCTTTCTTT.

V is TRBV9 and J is TRBJ1-1; D gene unclear. The CDR3 extends over 12 amino acids. Germline values: CDR1 SGDLS, CDR2 YYNGEE. V dropped 3 bases and J dropped 2 bases, with 5 bases sitting between them. CDR3 nucleotide sequence: TGTGCCAGCAGCGCCTATAACACTGAAGCTTTCTTT. Translating gives CASSAYNTEAFF.

The genes are TRBV5-1 and TRBJ2-1; perhaps TRBD2 as D (7 bases). Trimming shortened V by 1 base and J by 2 bases, and 16 bases separated the two germline ends. CDR1 and CDR2 (germline): SGHRS, YFSETQ. The CDR3 extends over 17 amino acids. The DNA of the CDR3 is TGCGCCAGCAGCTTGACCGGGGGGCTCGACGCCTACAATGAGCAGTTCTTC. Translated: CASSLTGGLDAYNEQFF.

The V and J genes are TRBV15 and TRBJ2-1, with D possibly TRBD2 on 5 matching bases. The V end lost 6 bases, the J end lost 8 bases, and 14 bases lay between the germline ends. The CDR3 is 13 residues long. CDR1 and CDR2 (germline): LNHNV, YYDKDF (reference sequence). This chain's CDR3 is CATRAVPDYEQFF. For the CDR3, the DNA is TGTGCCACCAGGGCCGTCCCGGACTATGAGCAGTTCTTC.

V is TRBV20-1 and J is TRBJ2-7; TRBD2 might be the D (6 bases). Per germline, CDR1 DFQATT and CDR2 SNEGSKA (reference sequence). The germline V and J ends were trimmed by 3 bases and 3 bases, with 15 bases remaining between them. This CDR3 comprises 14 residues. In nucleotides, the CDR3 is TGCAGTGCTAGTCGGGTAGCGGAACTCTACGAGCAGTACTTC. It specifies CSASRVAELYEQYF.

The CDR3 is CASSFYRETPLHF. DNA for the CDR3: TGTGCCAGCAGTTTTTACAGGGAAACACCCCTCCACTTT. The chain recombines TRBV12-3 or TRBV12-4 with TRBJ1-6; the D gene is possibly TRBD1 (6 bases). Trimming removed 3 bases from V and 11 bases from J, with 11 bases in between. This CDR3 has 13 amino acids.